This entry lists 27 T cell receptor beta chains sequenced from one sample in a study of blood T cell repertoires in COVID-19. Some clones are missing from TCRdb's copy, which holds only in-frame ones; the method was immunoSEQ multiplex PCR. The sample has 90,000 to 100,000 clones; 81% are singletons. Sequencing was carried out using peripheral blood. Every receptor here comes from a woman of 80 years or more with acute or convalescent COVID-19.

This clone was picked up one time. V gene TRBV29-1 combines with J gene TRBJ2-4, with 8 bases identical to TRBD1. There are 15 residues in the CDR3. The V gene's germline CDR1 is SQVTM and CDR2 ANQGSEA. V was clipped by 7 bases and J by 4 bases; unmatched bases: 12. CDR3 in amino acids: CSAFLTGANKNIQYF. CDR3 bases: TGCAGCGCCTTCCTGACAGGGGCAAATAAAAACATTCAGTACTTC.

The V gene is TRBV6-5, the J gene TRBJ2-7; D may be TRBD2 (6 bases). The V gene's germline CDR1 is MNHEY and CDR2 SVGAGI. Deletions cut 0 bases from V and 2 bases from J, with 11 bases between. The CDR3 is 15 amino acids. CDR3 sequence: CASSYSWGVPYEQYF. For the CDR3, the DNA is TGTGCCAGCAGTTACTCTTGGGGGGTCCCCTACGAGCAGTACTTC.

The table lists this clone with a count of one. The genes are TRBV11-3 and TRBJ2-2; D perhaps matches TRBD2 (6 bases). The CDR3 consists of 14 residues. Germline V gene lookup returns CDR1 SGHNT and CDR2 YENEEA. V gave up 5 bases and J gave up 2 bases, with 9 bases separating them. Written as DNA, the CDR3 is TGTGCCAGCAGCCCGGGACTCAACACCGGGGAGCTGTTTTTT. The encoded protein is CASSPGLNTGELFF.

This chain joins TRBV7-2 and TRBJ1-1; tentatively, D is TRBD1 (5 bases). Looked up from germline, CDR1 is SGHTA and CDR2 is FQGNSA. Trimming cost V 4 bases and J 1 base, with 22 bases left between them. The CDR3 totals 18 residues. CDR3 in DNA: TGTGCCAGCAGCTCCTCATTGGGGAGGGGCCGCAAGAACACTGAAGCTTTCTTT. Translating it yields CASSSSLGRGRKNTEAFF. Based on the CDR3 plus reference TRBV7-2 and TRBJ1-1, the full variable domain is GAGVSQSPSNKVTEKGKDVELRCDPISGHTALYWYRQSLGQGLEFLIYFQGNSAPDKSGLPSDRFSAERTGGSVSTLTIQRTQQEDSAVYLCASSSSLGRGRKNTEAFFGQGTRLTVV.

V is TRBV5-1 and J is TRBJ1-1, with D perhaps matching TRBD1 (5 bases). This CDR3 is 14 amino acids long. Trimming shortened V by 0 bases and J by 5 bases, and 11 bases separated the two germline ends. CDR1 and CDR2 from the germline V gene are SGHRS and YFSETQ. The CDR3 DNA reads TGCGCCAGCAGCTTGGGCAGGGTGGGAACTGAAGCTTTCTTT. Its translation: CASSLGRVGTEAFF. Complete variable domain (other parts from reference TRBV5-1 and TRBJ1-1): KAGVTQTPRYLIKTRGQQVTLSCSPISGHRSVSWYQQTPGQGLQFLFEYFSETQRNKGNFPGRFSGRQFSNSRSEMNVSTLELGDSALYLCASSLGRVGTEAFFGQGTRLTVV.

The rearrangement joins TRBV30 to TRBJ1-1; D perhaps matches TRBD1 (5 bases). The CDR3 runs to 16 residues. Trimming removed 1 base at V and 3 bases at J, with 18 bases between. CDR1 and CDR2 (germline): GTSNPN, SVGIG (reference sequence). Here the CDR3 reads CAWSGGRGPGYTEAFF. CDR3 DNA: TGTGCCTGGAGTGGGGGGAGGGGCCCAGGGTACACTGAAGCTTTCTTT.

A few counts support this clone. The V call is TRBV7-2, the J call TRBJ1-6, with no clear D. The V gene lost 5 bases and the J gene lost 7 bases, with 21 bases spanning the gap. This CDR3 spans 17 amino acids. The germline gives CDR1 SGHTA, CDR2 FQGNSA. The DNA for the CDR3 is TGTGCCAGCAGCCCCGGTGTCGGGGTACCGAGCAATTCACCCCTCCACTTT. This encodes CASSPGVGVPSNSPLHF.

The chain employs TRBV28 and TRBJ1-2; 7 nucleotides align to TRBD1. Losses at the gene ends were 5 bases for V and 6 bases for J; bases not matched to a gene: 6. The CDR3 is made up of 13 amino acids. Germline V gene lookup returns CDR1 MDHEN and CDR2 SYDVKM. The CDR3 here is CASSNRGRHGYTF. The CDR3 DNA reads as TGTGCCAGCAGTAACAGGGGACGGCATGGCTACACCTTC.

The chain couples TRBV11-2 to TRBJ2-1; 9 bases align to TRBD1. Germline CDR1 reads SGHAT; CDR2 reads FQNNGV. J lost 7 bases, V lost 5 bases, and 12 bases had no gene match. The CDR3 totals 16 residues. This CDR3 is CASSINRGLPANEQFF. For the CDR3, the DNA is TGTGCCAGCAGCATTAACAGGGGGCTTCCAGCTAATGAGCAGTTCTTC.

The chain joins TRBV4-3 to TRBJ1-2; D is ambiguous. Germline loops: CDR1 LGHNA, CDR2 YSLEER. This CDR3 contains 15 residues. Deletions cut 0 bases from V and 5 bases from J, with 13 bases between. CDR3 loop: CASSQDAAVTYGYTF. CDR3 sequence (DNA): TGCGCCAGCAGCCAAGATGCGGCAGTTACTTATGGCTACACCTTC.

This rearrangement joins TRBV10-3 to TRBJ2-3, with 7 bases lining up with TRBD1. The CDR3 totals 15 residues. CDR1 and CDR2 from the germline V gene are ENHRY and SYGVKD. The V and J ends lost 4 bases and 6 bases, in that order; junction bases with no gene match: 10. CDR3 bases: TGTGCCATCAGTGGCTCGACAGGGAACCCGGATACGCAGTATTTT. Its protein is CAISGSTGNPDTQYF.

The rearrangement joins TRBV6-4 to TRBJ1-2; 8 bases align to TRBD1. The V and J ends lost 7 bases and 0 bases, in that order; junction bases with no gene match: 7. This CDR3 has 15 residues. CDR1 and CDR2 from the germline V gene are MRHNA and SNTAGT. CDR3: CASKDRVATNYGYTF. The CDR3 nucleotides are TGTGCCAGCAAGGACAGGGTTGCTACTAACTATGGCTACACCTTC.

V gene TRBV30 combines with J gene TRBJ2-1; D may be TRBD2 (7 bases). V lost 0 bases to trimming and J lost 7 bases, with 16 bases between them. The CDR3 loop spans 15 amino acids. Looked up from germline, CDR1 is GTSNPN and CDR2 is SVGIG (reference sequence). The CDR3 sequence: CAWSVRTGGVNEQFF. The CDR3 bases are TGTGCCTGGAGTGTTCGGACGGGGGGCGTGAATGAGCAGTTCTTC.

The chain employs TRBV6-6 and TRBJ1-2; 7 bases are shared with TRBD1. This CDR3 contains 14 residues. V was pared by 8 bases and J by 7 bases, with 13 bases of the junction left unmatched. Germline CDR1 is MNHNY and CDR2 is SVGAGI (reference sequence). The CDR3 bases are TGTGCCAGCTCTCCAGGGGGTATCCCTTCTGGCTACACCTTC. Its protein product is CASSPGGIPSGYTF.

This clone came up once. This rearrangement joins TRBV10-2 to TRBJ2-2, with D possibly TRBD1 on 6 matching bases. Trimming took 7 bases from V and 4 from J, leaving 13 bases between them. The germline CDR1 and CDR2 sequences are WSHSY and SAAADI. This CDR3 contains 14 residues. The CDR3 sequence: CASNLRGGTGELFF. The CDR3 DNA reads as TGCGCCAGCAACCTCAGGGGCGGCACCGGGGAGCTGTTTTTT.

The J gene is TRBJ2-3, the V gene TRBV5-6; D gene uncertain. The V end lost 4 bases, the J end lost 1 base, and 13 bases lay between the germline ends. The CDR3 loop spans 15 amino acids. Germline V gene lookup returns CDR1 SGHDT and CDR2 YYEEEE. The DNA of the CDR3 is TGTGCCAGCAGCACCGACTCCCTTGGCACAGATACGCAGTATTTT. Its translation: CASSTDSLGTDTQYF.

This chain uses TRBV2 with TRBJ2-5; possibly TRBD1 for D (5 bases). CDR1 SNHLY and CDR2 FYNNEI come from the germline V gene. The V end lost 6 bases, the J end lost 5 bases, and 13 bases lay between the germline ends. The CDR3 runs 13 residues. CDR3 sequence reads: CASSPRVGETQYF. CDR3 bases: TGTGCCAGCAGCCCCAGGGTTGGGGAGACCCAGTACTTC.

This chain links TRBV7-3 with TRBJ2-5; D might be TRBD1 (6 bases). Germline lookup yields CDR1 SGHTA and CDR2 FQGTGA. The CDR3 loop spans 13 amino acids. V was clipped by 2 bases and J by 4 bases, with 8 bases between them. The CDR3 nucleotides read TGTGCCAGCAGCTTACAGGGGCGAGAGACCCAGTACTTC. This gives the protein CASSLQGRETQYF.

The rearrangement links TRBV19 to TRBJ1-4; D gene ambiguous. Germline loops: CDR1 LNHDA, CDR2 SQIVND (reference sequence). The CDR3 contains 16 residues. Trimming took 8 bases from V and 1 from J, leaving 17 bases between them. CDR3 sequence reads: CASQDRGRGTNEKLFF. For the CDR3, the DNA is TGTGCCAGTCAGGATCGGGGTAGAGGAACTAATGAAAAACTGTTTTTT.

The J gene is TRBJ1-1, the V gene TRBV29-1, with D perhaps matching TRBD1 (5 bases). CDR1 SQVTM and CDR2 ANQGSEA come from the germline V gene. Between the trimmed V and J ends, which lost 6 bases and 10 bases, there was a span of 15 bases. CDR3 length: 11 residues. The DNA for the CDR3 is TGCAGCGTCGATAGCGGGGCCAGAGCTTTCTTT. Translation: CSVDSGARAFF. The full variable domain, rest sourced from reference TRBV29-1 and TRBJ1-1, is SAVISQKPSRDICQRGTSLTIQCQVDSQVTMMFWYRQQPGQSLTLIATANQGSEATYESGFVIDKFPISRPNLTFSTLTVSNMSPEDSSIYLCSVDSGARAFFGQGTRLTVV.

This chain connects TRBV20-1 to TRBJ1-1; a weak D match, TRBD1 (5 bases). V was clipped by 3 bases and J by 0 bases, with 14 bases between them. This CDR3 is built from 15 residues. Germline loops: CDR1 DFQATT, CDR2 SNEGSKA (reference sequence). The chain's CDR3 is CSASPPDRMNTEAFF. The DNA of the CDR3 is TGCAGTGCTAGTCCACCAGACAGAATGAACACTGAAGCTTTCTTT.

The chain recombines TRBV23-1 with TRBJ1-2; no clear D gene. TRBV23-1 is given ORF status, its function remaining uncertain. The V gene lost 8 bases and the J gene lost 7 bases, with 14 bases spanning the gap. This CDR3 has 12 residues. The CDR3 DNA reads TGCGCCAGCCCGCCTTCACTTAGTGGCTACACCTTC. Its translation: CASPPSLSGYTF.

The chain recombines TRBV28 with TRBJ2-7, with TRBD1 matching over 8 bases. J gave up 5 bases and V 6 bases, and 12 bases lay outside the gene matches. The length of the CDR3 is 15 residues. In germline, CDR1 is MDHEN, CDR2 SYDVKM. In DNA form, the CDR3 reads TGTGCCAGCAGCTCCCCGGGGGCAGGGGGCCACGAGCAGTACTTC. Encoded protein: CASSSPGAGGHEQYF.

The chain recombines TRBV23-1 with TRBJ1-5, with D possibly being TRBD1 (6 bases). Being an ORF, TRBV23-1 has a function that is uncertain. Trimming cost V 4 bases and J 1 base, with 8 bases left between them. The CDR3 spans 14 residues. CDR3 coding DNA: TGCGCCAGCAGTCGGGGGACAAGCAATCAGCCCCAGCATTTT. Encoded protein: CASSRGTSNQPQHF.

The rearrangement links TRBV3-1 (or the pseudogene TRBV3-2) to TRBJ2-7; possibly TRBD1 for D (5 bases). V was clipped by 4 bases and J by 0 bases, with 10 bases between them. CDR1 and CDR2 from the germline V gene are LGHDT and YNNKEL (reference sequence). The CDR3 totals 14 residues. CDR3 sequence reads: CASSPNRNSYEQYV. Here the CDR3 DNA reads TGTGCCAGCAGCCCAAACAGGAACTCCTACGAGCAGTACGTC.

The chain couples TRBV18 to TRBJ2-5, with D perhaps TRBD1 (6 bases). This CDR3 region has 15 residues. V lost 1 base and J 2 bases, leaving 11 bases between the germline ends. Germline CDR1 reads KGHSH; CDR2 reads LQKENI. CDR3 nucleotide sequence: TGTGCCAGCTCACCACGTACGACAGGACAAGAGACCCAGTACTTC. Translating gives CASSPRTTGQETQYF.

The chain recombines TRBV27 with TRBJ2-1; TRBD2 matches at 7 bases. The CDR3 is 16 residues long. V was pared by 0 bases and J by 5 bases, with 7 bases of the junction left unmatched. Germline values: CDR1 MNHEY, CDR2 SMNVEV (reference sequence). The CDR3 protein is CASSLSPLARDNEQFF. CDR3 bases: TGTGCCAGCAGTTTATCGCCACTAGCGAGGGACAATGAGCAGTTCTTC.